This entry lists 28 T cell receptor beta chains sequenced from one sample in a study of cytomegalovirus exposure and HLA in healthy donors. A multiplex PCR was run with 60 Vbeta primers and 13 Jbeta primers. Sequencing used immunoSEQ multiplex PCR; TCRdb keeps in-frame clones, though not all of them. The sample carries about 83,000 clones, around 70% recorded once. Sequencing input: PBMCs. These receptors originate from a man between 60 and 75 years old in good health and CMV-seronegative.

V gene TRBV28 combines with J gene TRBJ2-3; 13 bases align to TRBD2. Germline assignment: CDR1 MDHEN and CDR2 SYDVKM. Losses at the gene ends were 5 bases for V and 2 bases for J; bases not matched to a gene: 16. The CDR3 is 20 residues long. The CDR3 loop is CASSRSSTSGRALNTDTQYF. CDR3 in DNA: TGTGCCAGCAGTCGCTCCTCTACTAGCGGGAGGGCCCTCAACACAGATACGCAGTATTTT.

V is TRBV27 and J is TRBJ2-2, with 12 bases that match TRBD2. Trimming cost V 6 bases and J 4 bases; bases outside gene matches: 6. The CDR3 runs to 16 residues. Germline loops: CDR1 MNHEY, CDR2 SMNVEV (reference sequence). The CDR3 coding sequence is TGTGCCAGCAGCCAAAGGACTAGCGGGGTCACCGGGGAGCTGTTTTTT. Translation: CASSQRTSGVTGELFF.

This sequence joins TRBV29-1 and TRBJ2-5, with a possible D match to TRBD2 (6 bases). The CDR3 sequence is 13 residues long. In germline, CDR1 is SQVTM, CDR2 ANQGSEA. V lost 6 bases and J lost 5, with 16 bases in between. As DNA, the CDR3 is TGCAGCGTGCGGAGGGTGACGGGGGAGACCCAGTACTTC. Its protein is CSVRRVTGETQYF.

J is TRBJ2-7 and V is TRBV25-1; weak D call: TRBD2 (5 bases). Germline V gene data show CDR1 as MGHDK and CDR2 as SYGVNS. This CDR3 spans 18 amino acids. Trimming removed 3 bases at V and 1 base at J, with 22 bases between. CDR3 sequence reads: CASSDGRGGRWRSYEQYF. As DNA, the CDR3 is TGTGCCAGCAGTGATGGGCGCGGCGGACGGTGGAGGTCCTACGAGCAGTACTTC.

This rearrangement joins TRBV19 to TRBJ1-1; no reliable D call. Germline assignment: CDR1 LNHDA and CDR2 SQIVND (reference sequence). The V end lost 6 bases, the J end lost 10 bases, and 24 bases lay between the germline ends. CDR3 length: 15 residues. CDR3 protein: CASRLSREALIGAFF. CDR3 DNA: TGTGCCAGTAGACTGAGCCGGGAGGCTCTGATTGGAGCTTTCTTT.

The rearrangement uses TRBV5-4 and TRBJ2-1; the D gene is possibly TRBD1 (6 bases). The germline V gene encodes CDR1 SGHNT and CDR2 YYREEE (reference sequence). Trimming pared 0 bases from V and 5 bases from J, leaving 12 bases between. The CDR3 extends over 15 amino acids. The CDR3 coding sequence is TGTGCCAGCAGCTTGGCCGGGACACGGAACAATGAGCAGTTCTTC. Translating gives CASSLAGTRNNEQFF.

This chain connects TRBV6-6 to TRBJ2-4; 7 bases agree with TRBD1. The ends lost 4 bases at V and 3 bases at J; junction bases unmatched: 6. Germline values: CDR1 MNHNY, CDR2 SVGAGI (reference sequence). The CDR3 loop spans 15 amino acids. CDR3 region: CASSSPQGVKNIQYF. The CDR3 nucleotides are TGTGCCAGCAGTTCCCCCCAGGGGGTCAAAAACATTCAGTACTTC.

V gene TRBV2 combines with J gene TRBJ1-2; 10 bases fit TRBD1. CDR1 SNHLY and CDR2 FYNNEI come from the germline V gene. V lost 8 bases and J lost 3; bases outside the gene matches: 3. CDR3 size: 13 residues. CDR3 residues: CASAGQGDYGYTF. The CDR3 nucleotides are TGTGCCAGCGCAGGACAGGGGGACTATGGCTACACCTTC.

The rearrangement uses TRBV6-5 and TRBJ2-7; maybe TRBD2 (5 bases). Germline CDR1 is MNHEY and CDR2 is SVGAGI. The CDR3 loop spans 16 amino acids. Trimming stripped 3 bases from V and 1 base from J, with 16 bases between. CDR3 DNA sequence: TGTGCCAGCAGTTATTTAGGGAGCCTAAGATCCTACGAGCAGTACTTC. It specifies CASSYLGSLRSYEQYF.

The chain links TRBV7-9 to TRBJ2-2; the D gene is possibly TRBD2 (5 bases). The germline V gene has CDR1 SEHNR and CDR2 FQNEAQ (reference sequence). V was pared by 1 base and J by 0 bases, with 9 bases between. The CDR3 has 16 residues. The CDR3 reads CASSLGGATNTGELFF. As DNA, the CDR3 is TGTGCCAGCAGCTTAGGGGGAGCCACGAACACCGGGGAGCTGTTTTTT.

This chain connects TRBV5-1 to TRBJ2-7, with TRBD2 matching over 8 bases. This CDR3 contains 14 residues. Looked up from germline, CDR1 is SGHRS and CDR2 is YFSETQ. With V trimmed by 4 bases and J by 4 bases, 7 bases remained unmatched. CDR3 region: CASSREGIYYEQYF. Written as DNA, the CDR3 is TGCGCCAGCAGCCGGGAGGGGATTTATTACGAGCAGTACTTC.

This chain links TRBV7-8 with TRBJ1-5, with TRBD1 identical over 9 bases. The CDR3 spans 13 residues. CDR1 is SGHVS, CDR2 FQNEAQ, per germline. V was pared by 5 bases and J by 10 bases, with 6 bases of the junction left unmatched. DNA of the CDR3: TGTGCCAGCAGCCTCGGACAGGGGAGACCCCAGCATTTT. Protein product: CASSLGQGRPQHF.

V usage is TRBV5-4 and J usage is TRBJ2-7, with TRBD1 as a possible D gene (6 bases). This CDR3 is 14 amino acids long. Germline lookup yields CDR1 SGHNT and CDR2 YYREEE (reference sequence). The V end was cut by 5 bases, the J end by 2 bases, with 14 bases between. The CDR3: CASRDITGTYEQYF. The CDR3 DNA is TGTGCCAGCAGGGACATAACAGGGACCTACGAGCAGTACTTC.

The rearrangement joins TRBV5-6 to TRBJ1-1; D is possibly TRBD1 (6 bases). The length of the CDR3 is 14 residues. Germline-derived CDR1 and CDR2 are SGHDT and YYEEEE. The germline V and J ends were trimmed by 0 bases and 4 bases, with 10 bases remaining between them. This CDR3 reads CASSLGQGSTEAFF. The CDR3 DNA reads as TGTGCCAGCAGCTTGGGGCAGGGGTCCACTGAAGCTTTCTTT.

This clone was recorded only once. The J gene is TRBJ1-4, the V gene TRBV7-9; D is uncertain. The CDR3 has 14 amino acids. CDR1 is SEHNR and CDR2 is FQNEAQ in the germline V gene (reference sequence). V was pared by 4 bases and J by 10 bases, with 16 bases between. CDR3 protein: CASSSLLTVGKLFF. CDR3 nucleotides: TGTGCCAGCAGCTCACTGCTGACTGTCGGAAAACTGTTTTTT.

This clone appeared a single time. The J gene is TRBJ1-3, the V gene TRBV5-1; TRBD1 aligns across 8 bases. J gave up 1 base and V 4 bases, and 7 bases lay outside the gene matches. CDR3 length: 16 amino acids. The germline gives CDR1 SGHRS, CDR2 YFSETQ. The CDR3 sequence: CASSEAGTGSGNTIYF. The CDR3 DNA follows: TGCGCCAGCAGCGAAGCCGGGACAGGATCTGGAAACACCATATATTTT.

The genes are TRBV6-5 and TRBJ2-5; TRBD1 matches at 7 bases. The germline V gene has CDR1 MNHEY and CDR2 SVGAGI. V dropped 7 bases and J dropped 3; count of bases not matched to a gene: 5. This CDR3 is 13 amino acids long. CDR3 loop: CASIRTGEETQYF. The CDR3 bases are TGTGCCAGCATCCGGACAGGTGAAGAGACCCAGTACTTC.

V is TRBV2 and J is TRBJ1-4; D may be TRBD1 (5 bases). The length of the CDR3 is 13 residues. CDR1 SNHLY and CDR2 FYNNEI come from the germline V gene. Trimming took 8 bases from V and 6 from J, leaving 13 bases between them. As DNA, the CDR3 is TGTGCCAGCGCGCGTTCGGGGGATGAAAAACTGTTTTTT. This encodes CASARSGDEKLFF.

In this sample, this clone turned up a few times. V and J are TRBV9 and TRBJ2-1; 7 positions match TRBD2. Trimming took 2 bases from V and 8 from J; bases not matched to a gene: 10. In germline, CDR1 is SGDLS, CDR2 YYNGEE. The CDR3 consists of 15 residues. This chain's CDR3 is CASSVSGPAEDEQFF. CDR3 nucleotide sequence: TGTGCCAGCAGCGTTAGCGGGCCGGCGGAGGATGAGCAGTTCTTC.

The chain uses TRBV7-9 and TRBJ2-7, with D possibly being TRBD2 (6 bases). CDR1 SEHNR and CDR2 FQNEAQ come from the germline V gene (reference sequence). V lost 1 base, J lost 5 bases, and 12 bases lay in between. The CDR3 has 14 amino acids. The CDR3: CASSLGDSDDEQYF. The CDR3 bases are TGTGCCAGCAGCTTAGGGGACTCAGACGACGAGCAGTACTTC.

The chain combines TRBV7-9 with TRBJ2-3; weak D call: TRBD1 (5 bases). CDR3 size: 14 residues. The germline V gene encodes CDR1 SEHNR and CDR2 FQNEAQ (reference sequence). V shed 6 bases and J shed 5 bases, with 15 bases lying between them. This CDR3 reads CASRLSRVGDTQYF. For the CDR3, the DNA is TGTGCCAGCAGGCTAAGCAGGGTTGGAGATACGCAGTATTTT.

J is TRBJ2-5 and V is TRBV5-4, with 7 bases that match TRBD1. V was clipped by 4 bases and J by 4 bases; unmatched bases: 7. Germline V gene lookup returns CDR1 SGHNT and CDR2 YYREEE (reference sequence). The CDR3 totals 14 residues. The CDR3 protein is CASSTGQERETQYF. In nucleotides, the CDR3 is TGTGCCAGCAGCACTGGACAGGAGCGAGAGACCCAGTACTTC.

The J gene is TRBJ1-5, the V gene TRBV2; no firm D call. The CDR3 has 14 residues. Per germline, CDR1 SNHLY and CDR2 FYNNEI. The ends were cut back, 1 base at V and 3 bases at J, with 7 bases in the middle. The CDR3 sequence is CASSEGRNNQPQHF. The DNA of the CDR3 is TGTGCCAGCAGTGAAGGGCGGAACAATCAGCCCCAGCATTTT.

The gene calls are TRBV4-2 and TRBJ2-6; 7 nucleotides align to TRBD1. V gave up 3 bases and J gave up 3 bases; unmatched junction bases: 11. CDR3 length equals 18 residues. The germline V gene encodes CDR1 LGHNA and CDR2 YNFKEQ. The CDR3 sequence: CASSQGIDRALGANVLTF. The CDR3 DNA sequence: TGTGCCAGCAGCCAGGGAATCGACAGGGCCCTTGGGGCCAACGTCCTGACTTTC.

V usage is TRBV19 and J usage is TRBJ1-1; a possible D gene is TRBD1 (5 bases). CDR3 length: 16 amino acids. Trimming removed 3 bases from V and 0 bases from J, with 14 bases in between. CDR1 and CDR2 (germline): LNHDA, SQIVND (reference sequence). The DNA of the CDR3 is TGTGCCAGTAGTATTAGAATTGGACAAATGAACACTGAAGCTTTCTTT. This sequence encodes CASSIRIGQMNTEAFF.

V usage is TRBV18 and J usage is TRBJ2-5; D possibly corresponds to TRBD2 (5 bases). CDR1 is KGHSH and CDR2 is LQKENI in the germline V gene. This CDR3 has 15 residues. V was shortened by 3 bases and J by 2 bases, with 13 bases between the two germline ends. The CDR3 protein is CASSPRDLAQETQYF. For the CDR3, the DNA is TGTGCCAGCTCACCCCGTGATCTAGCACAAGAGACCCAGTACTTC.

The chain joins TRBV4-3 to TRBJ2-5; TRBD1 is a possible D gene (5 bases). The CDR3 runs to 16 residues. V dropped 3 bases and J dropped 0 bases, with 14 bases sitting between them. Germline V CDR1 and CDR2: LGHNA, YSLEER. Here the CDR3 DNA reads TGCGCCAGCAGCCAGGCTCCCGTGACAGACCAAGAGACCCAGTACTTC. This sequence encodes CASSQAPVTDQETQYF.

The CDR3 bases are TGTGCCAGCAGTAAACAGACCGGGGAGCTGTTTTTT. This gives the protein CASSKQTGELFF. This chain joins TRBV6-5 and TRBJ2-2; D gene unclear. The V end was cut by 5 bases, the J end by 5 bases, with 6 bases between. Germline loops: CDR1 MNHEY, CDR2 SVGAGI. The CDR3 spans 12 residues.